The clone carrying this T cell receptor beta chain has ten or more counts. No antigen is known for it. TCRdb re-analyzed the PCR reads through MiXCR. Counted here are 45,000 to 50,000 clones, around 20% occurring once; the ten biggest clones make up about 3.8%. The CDR3 is made up of 12 amino acids. Per germline, CDR1 SNHLY and CDR2 FYNNEI. Trimming took off 7 bases at V and 8 bases at J, with 12 bases between the two ends. Patients were all untreated before their thyroid surgery. This record belongs to a study of metastatic and nonmetastatic thyroid tumors. Study-wide results and caveats: For both blood and tumor, malignant thyroid tumors reportedly showed significantly higher TCR beta diversity than benign nodules did.

The receptor was derived from a male donor with papillary thyroid cancer or a benign thyroid nodule (not recorded which). Some clones in this sample may be carry-over from other donors' samples. What was sequenced was blood. The chain joins TRBV2 to TRBJ2-1, with a weak D call TRBD2 (6 bases). The CDR3 DNA reads as TGTGCCAGCAATATAGGGGAGGATGAGCAGTTCTTC. Translation: CASNIGEDEQFF.